This TCR beta chain originates from a study of beta chain features in type 1 diabetes. Study background: Cells sorted and examined across all samples totaled 85 million to 130 million.

Note on this clone: Its antigen remains unidentified.

General study results and limits: VDJ junctions in type 1 diabetes patients carried more deletions and fewer insertions.

CDR1 and CDR2 (germline): MNHEY, SVGAGI. Trimming removed 0 bases from V and 3 bases from J, with 9 bases in between. The CDR3 has 16 residues. A CD45RO/CCR7/CD25/CD127/CD95/CD27 panel sorted naive, central memory, regulatory and stem cell-like memory CD4+ cells. All sorted populations exceeded 95% purity. Expressed TCRB transcripts got sequenced, as all isolated RNA was reverse transcribed. The data were produced by immunoSEQ multiplex PCR, yet TCRdb's version contains in-frame clones alone and is incomplete. The table includes under 800,000 clones, about 16% detected once. The sequence derives from a man aged 18 to 29 in good health. Sequenced: naive CD4+ T cells from blood. The rearrangement uses TRBV6-5 and TRBJ2-6; D unresolved. The CDR3 region is CASSYSRRSGANVLTF. CDR3 nucleotides: TGTGCCAGCAGTTACTCGAGGAGAAGTGGGGCCAACGTCCTGACTTTC.